This T cell receptor beta chain emerged from a study of blood T cell repertoires in COVID-19. Study as a whole: T cells, B-cell-depleted T cells, or PBMCs provided the cDNA or gDNA that served as material.

The germline gives CDR1 MDHEN, CDR2 SYDVKM. CDR3 length: 14 amino acids. The V end lost 4 bases, the J end lost 1 base, and 11 bases lay between the germline ends. Original analysis: Using reference gene primer amplification, nucleated cell counts were estimated. Sequencing was performed with immunoSEQ multiplex PCR; in TCRdb, only in-frame clones are kept and a portion is missing. The V and J calls and clone size are taken from that table; D and trimming were inferred from the DNA. The sample has roughly 130,000 clones; around 84% are singletons. Sequencing was done on a sample of PBMCs or T cells enriched from blood (not recorded which). The chain employs TRBV28 and TRBJ2-7; D gene uncertain. The sequence came from a woman in her 30s who had recovered from COVID-19. The CDR3 protein is CASSSAILSYEQYF. CDR3 sequence (DNA): TGTGCCAGCAGTTCAGCGATTTTGTCCTACGAGCAGTACTTC.